These 14 T cell receptor beta chains were all obtained from the same sample, sequenced in a study of blood T cell repertoires in COVID-19. Using immunoSEQ multiplex PCR, the repertoire was profiled, and TCRdb retains in-frame clones only, with some absent. The repertoire has about 280,000 clones, about nine tenths of them found once; the top ten carry roughly 8%. Sequenced material: peripheral blood. These receptors all stem from a middle-aged man with active or convalescent COVID-19.

This chain connects TRBV5-5 to TRBJ2-7; TRBD1 matches at 8 bases. The CDR3 consists of 16 residues. The germline V gene has CDR1 SGHKS and CDR2 YYEKEE (reference sequence). The J segment lost 4 bases and the V segment lost 1 base, leaving 10 bases of the junction unmatched. The DNA of the CDR3 is TGTGCCAGCAGCTTGTTGCTGGACAGGGAGGAGTACGAGCAGTACTTC. Translated: CASSLLLDREEYEQYF.

V gene TRBV3-1 (or the pseudogene TRBV3-2) combines with J gene TRBJ2-5; 8 bases match TRBD2. The length of the CDR3 is 16 residues. Losses at the gene ends were 1 base for V and 3 bases for J; bases not matched to a gene: 7. CDR1 and CDR2 (germline): LGHDT, YNNKEL (reference sequence). DNA for the CDR3: TGTGCCAGCAGCCAAGGGTGGCAGCGGGAGAAAGAGACCCAGTACTTC. It is translated as CASSQGWQREKETQYF.

This chain joins TRBV11-3 and TRBJ2-5; 8 bases are shared with TRBD1. Germline lookup yields CDR1 SGHNT and CDR2 YENEEA. The CDR3 runs 14 residues. Losses at the gene ends were 5 bases for V and 4 bases for J; bases not matched to a gene: 6. The CDR3 sequence: CASSADRAIETQYF. CDR3 DNA sequence: TGTGCCAGCAGCGCGGACAGGGCCATAGAGACCCAGTACTTC.

The gene calls are TRBV4-2 and TRBJ1-2, with 7 bases aligning to TRBD1. With V trimmed by 4 bases and J by 6 bases, 11 bases remained unmatched. Germline CDR1 LGHNA, CDR2 YNFKEQ. The CDR3 length is 15 residues. Here the CDR3 reads CASSPIGGGANGYTF. In DNA, the CDR3 is TGTGCCAGCAGCCCTATCGGAGGGGGCGCAAATGGCTACACCTTC.

The genes are TRBV2 and TRBJ1-4; D is unclear. This CDR3 region has 14 residues. V was pared by 8 bases and J by 1 base, with 11 bases between. Germline loops: CDR1 SNHLY, CDR2 FYNNEI. CDR3 protein: CASCPGETNEKLFF. CDR3 coding DNA: TGTGCCAGCTGTCCCGGGGAAACTAATGAAAAACTGTTTTTT.

The V gene is TRBV5-6, the J gene TRBJ2-5; 7 bases map to TRBD1. The germline gives CDR1 SGHDT, CDR2 YYEEEE. V gave up 4 bases and J gave up 2 bases; unmatched junction bases: 5. The CDR3 sequence is 14 residues long. The CDR3 loop reads CASSRGQVQETQYF. DNA for the CDR3: TGTGCCAGCAGCCGCGGACAGGTACAAGAGACCCAGTACTTC.

This chain connects TRBV4-1 to TRBJ2-7; the D gene is possibly TRBD2 (5 bases). This CDR3 spans 16 amino acids. Germline CDR1 reads MGHRA; CDR2 reads YSYEKL. The V end was cut by 0 bases, the J end by 3 bases, with 15 bases between. CDR3 loop: CASSQEYRGSSYEQYF. DNA for the CDR3: TGCGCCAGCAGCCAAGAGTATCGAGGGTCGAGCTACGAGCAGTACTTC.

The rearrangement uses TRBV7-9 and TRBJ2-7, with D perhaps matching TRBD1 (6 bases). Germline CDR1 SEHNR, CDR2 FQNEAQ (reference sequence). The CDR3 length is 14 residues. Deletions cut 2 bases from V and 0 bases from J, with 8 bases between. The CDR3 sequence: CASSLQTGSYEQYF. The CDR3 bases are TGTGCCAGCAGCTTACAGACAGGCTCCTACGAGCAGTACTTC.

This chain's CDR3 is CASSPWEGPYGYTF. The CDR3 DNA reads as TGTGCCAGCAGCCCCTGGGAGGGGCCCTATGGCTACACCTTC. J is TRBJ1-2 and V is TRBV7-2; D may be TRBD1 (5 bases). This CDR3 has 14 amino acids. Germline loops: CDR1 SGHTA, CDR2 FQGNSA. The V gene lost 5 bases and the J gene lost 4 bases, with 14 bases spanning the gap. Looking up the rest from reference TRBV7-2 and TRBJ1-2 gives the full variable domain: GAGVSQSPSNKVTEKGKDVELRCDPISGHTALYWYRQSLGQGLEFLIYFQGNSAPDKSGLPSDRFSAERTGGSVSTLTIQRTQQEDSAVYLCASSPWEGPYGYTFGSGTRLTVV.

J is TRBJ1-3 and V is TRBV2, with TRBD1 matching over 7 bases. The CDR3 totals 15 residues. Trimming cost V 6 bases and J 4 bases; bases outside gene matches: 9. Germline V gene data show CDR1 as SNHLY and CDR2 as FYNNEI. DNA for the CDR3: TGTGCCAGCAGCCGGGGGACAGCAGAAGGAAACACCATATATTTT. Translation gives CASSRGTAEGNTIYF.

The chain has TRBV6-6 and TRBJ2-7, with 9 bases matching TRBD1. From germline, CDR1 is MNHNY and CDR2 SVGAGI (reference sequence). This CDR3 has 15 amino acids. The V segment lost 6 bases and the J segment 0 bases; nucleotides outside the gene matches: 6. In DNA, the CDR3 is TGTGCCAGCAGCTCCGGGACAGGGTACTCCTACGAGCAGTACTTC. As protein: CASSSGTGYSYEQYF.

The V and J genes are TRBV28 and TRBJ1-6; D gene ambiguous. The germline V and J ends were trimmed by 5 bases and 9 bases, with 17 bases remaining between them. The CDR3 has 15 residues. Germline values: CDR1 MDHEN, CDR2 SYDVKM. DNA for the CDR3: TGTGCCAGCAGTGATACGGGAAACTCGGGTTCACCCCTCCACTTT. Translated, it gives CASSDTGNSGSPLHF.

The chain uses TRBV9 and TRBJ1-5; TRBD1 matches at 9 bases. V shed 0 bases and J 5 bases; nucleotides not matched to a gene: 6. Germline values: CDR1 SGDLS, CDR2 YYNGEE. This CDR3 spans 16 amino acids. The CDR3 protein is CASSVARDRDYQPQHF. Here the CDR3 DNA reads TGTGCCAGCAGCGTAGCCCGGGACAGGGACTATCAGCCCCAGCATTTT.

The gene calls are TRBV24-1 and TRBJ2-7; the D gene is possibly TRBD2 (6 bases). Trimming cost V 0 bases and J 5 bases, with 7 bases left between them. The CDR3 spans 13 residues. Germline V lookup: CDR1 KGHDR, CDR2 SFDVKD. CDR3 bases: TGTGCCACCAGTGATTTGGGGGAGGACGAGCAGTACTTC. This codes for CATSDLGEDEQYF.